Here is one T cell receptor beta chain with its context. Its specific antigen is unknown. No much larger clone is present one base from it, and per-base qualities are unavailable. The germline V gene (reference sequence) yields MNHNY for CDR1 and SVGAGI for CDR2. The CDR3 runs 16 amino acids, cysteine and phenylalanine included. Only CDR3 DNA remains: 48 bases, in frame from the first base. Here V drops 4 bases and J drops 2 bases, and the junction holds 9 bases not matched to any gene. Libraries were built with the immunoSEQ multiplex PCR assay. For the multiplex PCR, a mixture combining 60 forward primers for TCR Vbeta segments and 13 reverse primers for TCR Jbeta segments was used. Amplification of the CDR3 region of rearranged TCR beta genes was performed with a multiplex PCR assay on genomic DNA. The Illumina HiSeq System was used to sequence the amplified TCR beta libraries as 87-base-pair reads. The original pipeline was this. In a later analysis, tens of millions of unique TCR beta chains were counted across the 690 or so repertoires, and around 10 million of these chains were shared by at least two donors. To remove PCR and sequencing errors, raw reads were error-corrected and collapsed into unique sequences using a nearest-neighbor algorithm that merged closely related sequences. To assign V, D and J gene segments, CDR3 sequences were aligned to IMGT reference sequences. For a sequence to be retained, at least a six-nucleotide match to both a V gene segment and a J gene segment was required. Rearrangements were called productive when the CDR3 lacked stop codons and stayed in frame with V and J; all others were non-productive. CDR3 was defined by IMGT convention, running from the second conserved V-encoded cysteine to the conserved J-encoded phenylalanine. The earlier analysis of more than 450 of the donors excluded sequences that lacked an unambiguous match to a single V gene segment. An earlier analysis of 450 to 650 of the donors called V segments functional above 56.7% productive rearrangements and segregating when the between-donor standard deviation exceeded 5%. A statistical classification framework was built for diagnosing cytomegalovirus status from the catalog of TCR beta chain sequences. In a later analysis, V and J genes were assigned by comparing TCR nucleotide sequences against IMGT/GENE-DB human TR gene sequences. In a later analysis, CDR3 sequences and most-parsimonious VDJ recombination scenarios were assigned using the TCRdist pipeline. In a later analysis, every TCR beta chain was defined by the combination of its CDR3 amino acid sequence and its V-gene family, and reads without a unique V-gene family were dropped. As a way to deal with suspected cross-contamination and a sequencing artifact, a later analysis dropped 450 to 600 nucleotide sequences that were highly shared and had low generation probability. In a later analysis, a clonal expansion index for each public chain was calculated from normalized within-repertoire ranks of inferred template counts. In a later analysis, generation probabilities were computed using a VDJ recombination model fitted to out-of-frame rearrangements, and the results were checked against IGoR. A later analysis scored TCR-TCR, TCR-HLA and TCR-CMV co-occurrence with hypergeometric tests, applying a repertoire-size bias correction to TCR pairs. In a later analysis, false discovery rates were estimated by permuting HLA or CMV assignments 20 times. In a later analysis, co-occurring TCRs were grouped using DBSCAN, and TCRdist sequence similarity was added for clustering within HLA-allele-positive subsets. Repertoires with fewer than 30,000 or more than 120,000 public chains were left out of co-occurrence clustering, as were roughly five repertoires with anomalous nucleotide sharing. TCRdb took this table from immuneACCESS and kept in-frame rearrangements with V and J called. Such tables lack part of the clones; where checked against another copy, unresolved V genes explain under half of the gap, and the rest is unexplained. V and J calls and clone size are as listed in that table; D and trimming were resolved from the DNA. Here the sample has roughly 150,000 clones; roughly 84% occur a single time. Jointly, the top ten make up roughly 2.3% of the sample.

The cohort was made up of about 670 healthy bone marrow donors. At the time of sampling, all cohort members were nominally healthy, though unrecorded immune exposures were likely present. The donor was CMV seronegative and was included in the group of several hundred seronegative cohort members. Every donor gave a peripheral blood sample, and the peripheral blood mononuclear cells from that sample were used for TCR beta sequencing. Genomic DNA extraction from the blood cell samples was performed with the Qiagen DNeasy Blood Extraction Kit. The data were obtained in a study of cytomegalovirus exposure and HLA in healthy donors listed by TCRdb under 2017. Describing the broader study: An earlier analysis of several hundred of the donors reported about 290 Gb of sequence data and 100 million to 140 million unique TCR beta sequences from approximately 180 million T cells. An early release covering roughly 640 HLA-typed donors comprised around 300 gigabases of sequencing data and around 85 million unique TCR sequences. The genetic ancestry cluster associated with self-reported Caucasian donors included roughly 84% of the 398 genotyped donors. The study aimed to test whether cataloging public T cell receptors could reveal signatures of past pathogen exposure. Using immunosequencing, the study profiled T cell repertoires from about 620 subjects and related those repertoires to cytomegalovirus serostatus. A separate validation cohort of roughly 130 different subjects was used in addition to the roughly 670-subject first cohort. The study combined high-throughput TCR immunosequencing, statistical association of individual TCRs with disease status, and machine learning to predict cytomegalovirus infection status. To study patterns of TCR occurrence, a later analysis re-analyzed previously published TCR beta repertoires from around 660 donors and added high-resolution HLA genotyping. Rather than using new phenotypic data, the later analysis identified candidate immune exposures from TCR beta sequences and from how often those sequences occurred across donors. To decide whether each TCR beta V gene segment behaved as functional or pseudogenic, an earlier analysis of fewer than 750 of the donors relied on high-throughput TCR beta sequencing. Donor age, sex, ethnicity and CMV serostatus were compiled together with the repertoire data. A later genetic analysis took genome-wide SNP genotypes for about 55% of the roughly 700 donors and used that subset as a discovery cohort. All discovery cohort repertoires had been generated using a single sequencing platform. HLA typing covered class I and class II loci at four-digit resolution. The number of typed donors differed by locus: roughly 629-630 for A, B, C, DRB1 and DQB1; some 500 for DQA1; some 590 for DPA1; and approximately 450 for DPB1. Roughly 5 DR-DQ haplotypes were handled as single units for association and clustering, since linkage in the cohort was strong. Across under 500 genotyped donors of the cohort, an average of about 250,000 unique TCR beta nucleotide sequences per donor were sequenced, and roughly 18% of those sequences were non-productive. The study at large found these results: It was suggested by the authors that the approach could potentially be generalized to other disease states and immunological phenotypes. Linkage disequilibrium might explain the correlated functional status among segregating V segments, but an unknown experimental factor could not be ruled out. Three of the identified cytomegalovirus-associated TCR beta chains were confirmed in vitro to be specific for cytomegalovirus antigens. A later analysis found that most CMV-associated TCR beta chains appeared HLA-restricted, with HLA associations seemingly driven largely by CMV exposure. The classifier was reported to diagnose cytomegalovirus status with high specificity and sensitivity in both the original and validation cohorts. Because some donors lacked HLA typing at each locus, the association tests relied only on the typed subset. A later analysis found that TCR association rates varied across HLA loci, with DRB1 alleles showing the most associated TCRs and HLA-C alleles the fewest. The sequencing pipeline was judged likely to have produced a cluster of highly shared sequence variants as a technical artifact. Because the 87-base-pair reads could not distinguish some IMGT-functional V segments, including TRBV6-2 and TRBV6-3, those segments were excluded. Most TCR sequences were seen in very few donors, while some public TCRs were found in many individuals. CMV serostatus was the only immune exposure information available for the cohort. According to a later genetic analysis, donors in an Asian-associated ancestry cluster had fewer N-insertions in productive TCRs than the approximately 650-donor mean. A further reported finding was that TCR beta sequences accurately predicted the HLA-A and HLA-B alleles for most subjects in the first cohort. When HLA alleles, especially DR and DQ, strongly co-occurred, attributing TCR associations to individual alleles was difficult. An association between a missense DCLRE1C variant and V-gene and J-gene trimming of TCR beta chains was found in a later genetic analysis and replicated in an independent cohort. The earlier analysis of 450 to 700 of the donors excluded roughly 17 rarely observed V segments, including chromosome 9 orphons, because counts were too low. In an earlier analysis of roughly 560 of the donors, most TCR beta V segments were observed in productive rearrangements about 90% or about 30% of the time, broadly matching IMGT annotations. In a later analysis, several top co-occurrence clusters were reported to appear linked to parvovirus B19, influenza, CMV and Epstein-Barr virus. In a later analysis, some 17,000 TCR beta sequences were associated with specific HLA alleles at a false discovery rate of 0.05. The cohort was sequenced for TCR beta chains only, and without alpha or paired-chain data the features that could be detected were limited. The study gave a list of some 150 TCR beta chains associated with cytomegalovirus. The presence/absence analyses assumed that sequencing depth was roughly uniform across donors, and that assumption may not be true. In a later analysis, HLA-associated TCR beta chains were found to be more clonally expanded and to have lower generation probabilities than equally common non-associated chains.

Sequencing used PBMCs. The V gene is TRBV6-6 and the J gene is TRBJ2-3, and 7 bases in between align with TRBD2. This sequence originates from a woman aged 18-29 years in good health and CMV-seronegative. The CDR3 protein: CASSSQTSSLTDTQYF. Read as DNA, the sequence is TGTGCCAGCAGTTCCCAGACTAGCTCCCTCACAGATACGCAGTATTTT.